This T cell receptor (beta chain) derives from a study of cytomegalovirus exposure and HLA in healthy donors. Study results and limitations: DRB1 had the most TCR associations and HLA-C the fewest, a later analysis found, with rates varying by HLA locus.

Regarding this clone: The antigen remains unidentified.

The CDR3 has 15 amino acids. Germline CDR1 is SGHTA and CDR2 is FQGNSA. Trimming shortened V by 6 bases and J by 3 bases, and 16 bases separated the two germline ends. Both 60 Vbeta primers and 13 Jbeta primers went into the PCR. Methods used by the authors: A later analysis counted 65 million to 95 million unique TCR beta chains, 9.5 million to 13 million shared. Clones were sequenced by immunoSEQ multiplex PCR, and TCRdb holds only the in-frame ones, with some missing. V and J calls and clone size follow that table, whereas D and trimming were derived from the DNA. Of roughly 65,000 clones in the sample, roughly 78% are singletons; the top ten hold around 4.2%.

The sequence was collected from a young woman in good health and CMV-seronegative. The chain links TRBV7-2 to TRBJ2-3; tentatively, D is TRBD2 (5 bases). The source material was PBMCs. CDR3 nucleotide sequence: TGTGCCAGCAGTCCGGACCCTACTAGGACAGATACGCAGTATTTT. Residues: CASSPDPTRTDTQYF.